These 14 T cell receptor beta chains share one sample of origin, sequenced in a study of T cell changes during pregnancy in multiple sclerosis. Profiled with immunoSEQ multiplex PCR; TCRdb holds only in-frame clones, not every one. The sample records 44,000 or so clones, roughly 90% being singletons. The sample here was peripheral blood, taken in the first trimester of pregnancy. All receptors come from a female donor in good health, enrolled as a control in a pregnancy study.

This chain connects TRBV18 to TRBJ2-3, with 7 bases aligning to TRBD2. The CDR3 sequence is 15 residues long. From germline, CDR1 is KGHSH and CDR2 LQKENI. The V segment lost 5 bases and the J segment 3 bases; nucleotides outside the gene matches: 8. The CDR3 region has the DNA TGTGCCAGCTCAGCCACAGCGGGATCGACAGATACGCAGTATTTT. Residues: CASSATAGSTDTQYF.

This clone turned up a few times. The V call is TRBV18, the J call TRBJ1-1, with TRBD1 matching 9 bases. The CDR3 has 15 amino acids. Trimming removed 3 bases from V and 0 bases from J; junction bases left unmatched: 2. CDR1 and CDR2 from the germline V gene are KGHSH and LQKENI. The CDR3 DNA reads TGTGCCAGCTCACCTTGGGACAGGGTGAACACTGAAGCTTTCTTT. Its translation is CASSPWDRVNTEAFF.

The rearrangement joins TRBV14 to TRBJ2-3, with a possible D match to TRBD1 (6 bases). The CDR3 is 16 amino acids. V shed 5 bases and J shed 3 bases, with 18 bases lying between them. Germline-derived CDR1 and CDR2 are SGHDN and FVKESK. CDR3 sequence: CASSARGNVVTDTQYF. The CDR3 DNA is TGTGCCAGCAGCGCTAGGGGGAATGTGGTTACAGATACGCAGTATTTT. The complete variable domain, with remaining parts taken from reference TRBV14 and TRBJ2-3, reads EAGVTQFPSHSVIEKGQTVTLRCDPISGHDNLYWYRRVMGKEIKFLLHFVKESKQDESGMPNNRFLAERTGGTYSTLKVQPAELEDSGVYFCASSARGNVVTDTQYFGPGTRLTVL.

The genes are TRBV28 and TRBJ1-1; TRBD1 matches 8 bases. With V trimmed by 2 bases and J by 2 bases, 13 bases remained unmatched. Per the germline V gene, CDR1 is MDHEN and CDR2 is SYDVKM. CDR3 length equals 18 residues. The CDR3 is CASSLLRLDRVGNTEAFF. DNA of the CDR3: TGTGCCAGCAGTTTACTACGGTTGGACAGGGTCGGAAACACTGAAGCTTTCTTT. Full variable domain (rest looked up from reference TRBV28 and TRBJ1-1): DVKVTQSSRYLVKRTGEKVFLECVQDMDHENMFWYRQDPGLGLRLIYFSYDVKMKEKGDIPEGYSVSREKKERFSLILESASTNQTSMYLCASSLLRLDRVGNTEAFFGQGTRLTVV.

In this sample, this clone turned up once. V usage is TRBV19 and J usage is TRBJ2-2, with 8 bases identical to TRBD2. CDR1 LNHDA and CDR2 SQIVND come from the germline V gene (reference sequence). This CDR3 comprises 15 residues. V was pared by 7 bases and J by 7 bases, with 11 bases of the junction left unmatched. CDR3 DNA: TGTGCCAGTATGGAAAACGGGGGGGCGGTCGGGGAGCTGTTTTTT. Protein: CASMENGGAVGELFF.

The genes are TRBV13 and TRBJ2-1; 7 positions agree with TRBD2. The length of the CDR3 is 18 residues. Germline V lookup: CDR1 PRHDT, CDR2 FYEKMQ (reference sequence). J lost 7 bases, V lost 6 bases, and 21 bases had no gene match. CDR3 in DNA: TGTGCCAGCAGACAACTCAATAGCGGGCTCCAGGCGGAAAATGAGCAGTTCTTC. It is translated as CASRQLNSGLQAENEQFF.

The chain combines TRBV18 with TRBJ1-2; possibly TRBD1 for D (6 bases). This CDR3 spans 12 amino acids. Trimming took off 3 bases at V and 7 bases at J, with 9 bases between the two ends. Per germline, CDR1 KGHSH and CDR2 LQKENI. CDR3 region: CASSPDSIGYTF. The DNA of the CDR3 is TGTGCCAGCTCACCGGACAGTATTGGCTACACCTTC. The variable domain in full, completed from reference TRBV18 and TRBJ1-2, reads NAGVMQNPRHLVRRRGQEARLRCSPMKGHSHVYWYRQLPEEGLKFMVYLQKENIIDESGMPKERFSAEFPKEGPSILRIQQVVRGDSAAYFCASSPDSIGYTFGSGTRLTVV.

CDR3 in DNA: TGCGCCAGCAGCTCTGGGGGCCGGTACACTGAAGCTTTCTTT. Translation gives CASSSGGRYTEAFF. The chain uses TRBV5-1 and TRBJ1-1, with a tentative D call TRBD1 (6 bases). CDR1 SGHRS and CDR2 YFSETQ come from the germline V gene. The V end lost 3 bases, the J end lost 3 bases, and 12 bases lay between the germline ends. CDR3 length equals 14 residues. The whole variable domain, filled in from reference TRBV5-1 and TRBJ1-1, reads KAGVTQTPRYLIKTRGQQVTLSCSPISGHRSVSWYQQTPGQGLQFLFEYFSETQRNKGNFPGRFSGRQFSNSRSEMNVSTLELGDSALYLCASSSGGRYTEAFFGQGTRLTVV.

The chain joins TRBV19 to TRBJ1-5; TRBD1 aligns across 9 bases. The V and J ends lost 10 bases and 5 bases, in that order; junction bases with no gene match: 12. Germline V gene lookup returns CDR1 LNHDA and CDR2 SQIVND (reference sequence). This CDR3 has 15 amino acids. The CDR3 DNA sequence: TGTGCCACCAGGGTCGGGACAGGGTCGGATCAGCCCCAGCATTTT. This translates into CATRVGTGSDQPQHF.

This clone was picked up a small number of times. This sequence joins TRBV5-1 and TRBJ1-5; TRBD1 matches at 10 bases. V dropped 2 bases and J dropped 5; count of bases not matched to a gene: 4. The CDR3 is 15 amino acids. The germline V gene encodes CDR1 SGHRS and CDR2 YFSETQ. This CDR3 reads CASSFSGTGDQPQHF. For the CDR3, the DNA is TGCGCCAGCAGCTTTAGCGGGACAGGGGATCAGCCCCAGCATTTT.

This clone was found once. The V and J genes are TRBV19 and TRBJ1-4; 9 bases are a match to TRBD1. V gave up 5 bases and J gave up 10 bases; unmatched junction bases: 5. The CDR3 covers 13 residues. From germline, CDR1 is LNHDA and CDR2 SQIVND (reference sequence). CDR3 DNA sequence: TGTGCCAGTAGTGCGGGACAGGGTGCAAAACTGTTTTTT. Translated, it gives CASSAGQGAKLFF.

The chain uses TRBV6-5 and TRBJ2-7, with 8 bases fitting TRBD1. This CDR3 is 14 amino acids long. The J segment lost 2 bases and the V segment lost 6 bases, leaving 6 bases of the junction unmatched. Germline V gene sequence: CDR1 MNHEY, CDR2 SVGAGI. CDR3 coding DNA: TGTGCCAGCAGGGGAGGACAGGGACCCTACGAGCAGTACTTC. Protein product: CASRGGQGPYEQYF.

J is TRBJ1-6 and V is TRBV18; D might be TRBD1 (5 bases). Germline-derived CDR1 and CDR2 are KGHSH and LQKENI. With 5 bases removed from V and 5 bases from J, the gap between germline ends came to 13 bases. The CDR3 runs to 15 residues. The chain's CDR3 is CASSTDTGDNSPLHF. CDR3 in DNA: TGTGCCAGCTCAACTGATACAGGAGATAATTCACCCCTCCACTTT.

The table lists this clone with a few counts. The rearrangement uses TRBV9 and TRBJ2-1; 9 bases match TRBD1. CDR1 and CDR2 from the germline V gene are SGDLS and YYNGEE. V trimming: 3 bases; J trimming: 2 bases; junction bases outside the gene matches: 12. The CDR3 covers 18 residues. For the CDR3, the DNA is TGTGCCAGCAGCGCAACCGAATCCAGACAGGGGGCCTACAATGAGCAGTTCTTC. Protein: CASSATESRQGAYNEQFF.